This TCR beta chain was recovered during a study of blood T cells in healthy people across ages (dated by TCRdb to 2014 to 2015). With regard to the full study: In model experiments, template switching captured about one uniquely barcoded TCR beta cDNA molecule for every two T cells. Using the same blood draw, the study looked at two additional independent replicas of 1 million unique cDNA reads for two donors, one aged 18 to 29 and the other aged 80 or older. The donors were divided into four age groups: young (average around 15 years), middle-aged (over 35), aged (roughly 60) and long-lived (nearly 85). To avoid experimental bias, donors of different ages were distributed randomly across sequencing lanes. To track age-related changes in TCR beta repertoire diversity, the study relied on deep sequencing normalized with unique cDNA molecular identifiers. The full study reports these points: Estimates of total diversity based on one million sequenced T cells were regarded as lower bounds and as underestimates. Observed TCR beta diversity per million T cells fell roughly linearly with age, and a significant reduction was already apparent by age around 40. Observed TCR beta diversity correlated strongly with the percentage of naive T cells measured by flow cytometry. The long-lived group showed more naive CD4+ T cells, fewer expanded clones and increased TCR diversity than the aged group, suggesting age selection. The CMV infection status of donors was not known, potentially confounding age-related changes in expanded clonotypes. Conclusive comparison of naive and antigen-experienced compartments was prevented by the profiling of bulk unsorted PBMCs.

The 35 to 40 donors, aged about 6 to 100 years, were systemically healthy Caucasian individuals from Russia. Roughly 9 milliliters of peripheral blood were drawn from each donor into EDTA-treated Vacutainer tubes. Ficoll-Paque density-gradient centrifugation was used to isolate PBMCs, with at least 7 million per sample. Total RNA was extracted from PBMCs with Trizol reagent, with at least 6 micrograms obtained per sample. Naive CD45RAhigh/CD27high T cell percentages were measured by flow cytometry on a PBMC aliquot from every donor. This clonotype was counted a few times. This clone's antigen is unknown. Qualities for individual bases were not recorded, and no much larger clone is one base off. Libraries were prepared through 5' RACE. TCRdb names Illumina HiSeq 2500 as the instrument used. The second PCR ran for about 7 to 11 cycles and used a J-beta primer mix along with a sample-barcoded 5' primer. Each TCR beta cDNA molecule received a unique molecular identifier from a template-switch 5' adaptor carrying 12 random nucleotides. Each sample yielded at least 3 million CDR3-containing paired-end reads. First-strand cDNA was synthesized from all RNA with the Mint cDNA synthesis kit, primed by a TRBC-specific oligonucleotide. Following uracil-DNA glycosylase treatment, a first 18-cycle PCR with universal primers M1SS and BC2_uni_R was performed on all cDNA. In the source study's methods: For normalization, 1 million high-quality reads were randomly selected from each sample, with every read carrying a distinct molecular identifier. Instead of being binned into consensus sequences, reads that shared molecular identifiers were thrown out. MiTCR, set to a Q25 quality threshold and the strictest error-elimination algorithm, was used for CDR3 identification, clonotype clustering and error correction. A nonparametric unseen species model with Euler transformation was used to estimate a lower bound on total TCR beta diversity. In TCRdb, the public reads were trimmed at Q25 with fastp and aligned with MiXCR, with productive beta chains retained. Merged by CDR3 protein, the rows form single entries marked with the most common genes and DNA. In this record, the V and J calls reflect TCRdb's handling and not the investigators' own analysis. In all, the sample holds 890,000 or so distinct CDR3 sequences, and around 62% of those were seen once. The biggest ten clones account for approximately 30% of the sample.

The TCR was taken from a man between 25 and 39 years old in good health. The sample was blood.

DNA sequence: TGTGCCAGCAGCGGCGGGACGGTTAGCTCTGGGGCCAACGTCCTGACTTTC. Protein translation: CASSGGTVSSGANVLTF. This sequence uses TRBV9 and TRBJ2-6; a tentative D call is TRBD2 (6 bases match). The CDR3 numbers 17 residues from cysteine through phenylalanine. The CDR3 DNA has 51 bases and is translated from base 1. Relative to germline, V is 3 bases shorter and J is 0 bases shorter, with 13 bases between their ends. CDR1 and CDR2 (SGDLS, YYNGEE) derive from the germline V gene. When the CDR3 is completed using the reference TRBV9 and TRBJ2-6 genes on either side, the full variable domain is DSGVTQTPKHLITATGQRVTLRCSPRSGDLSVYWYQQSLDQGLQFLIQYYNGEERAKGNILERFSAQQFPDLHSELNLSSLELGDSALYFCASSGGTVSSGANVLTFGAGSRLTVL.